The 10 T cell receptor beta chains presented below share a single source sample, sequenced in a study of control samples from healthy donors and cancer patients. The method was immunoSEQ multiplex PCR; TCRdb's version includes in-frame clones alone and lacks a portion of them. The sample lists approximately 120,000 clones, roughly nine tenths occurring once. Specimen: blood. The receptors shown here come from a human donor in good health. The donor label of this sample is uncertain.

V gene TRBV5-4 combines with J gene TRBJ2-1; D is ambiguous. V was cut by 6 bases and J by 6 bases, with 22 bases left in between. The CDR3 loop spans 16 amino acids. Germline-derived CDR1 and CDR2 are SGHNT and YYREEE (reference sequence). The CDR3 DNA is TGTGCCAGCACCTCCGTATGGACGGACGAGATCAATGAGCAGTTCTTC. Translating gives CASTSVWTDEINEQFF.

Only one count was recorded for this clone. The V call is TRBV5-4, the J call TRBJ2-1; TRBD1 might be the D (5 bases). The CDR3 runs to 14 residues. The germline gives CDR1 SGHNT, CDR2 YYREEE (reference sequence). The V end was cut by 7 bases, the J end by 3 bases, with 14 bases between. CDR3 region: CASAKAGLYNEQFF. The CDR3 DNA reads as TGTGCCAGCGCAAAGGCAGGGCTCTACAATGAGCAGTTCTTC. The variable domain in full, with the rest retrieved from reference TRBV5-4 and TRBJ2-1, is ETGVTQSPTHLIKTRGQQVTLRCSSQSGHNTVSWYQQALGQGPQFIFQYYREEENGRGNFPPRFSGLQFPNYSSELNVNALELDDSALYLCASAKAGLYNEQFFGPGTRLTVL.

The chain employs TRBV24-1 and TRBJ1-2; D gene unclear. The V and J ends lost 5 bases and 3 bases respectively, with 6 bases between them. The CDR3 contains 12 residues. Germline V lookup: CDR1 KGHDR, CDR2 SFDVKD. For the CDR3, the DNA is TGTGCCACCAGTGGGCGGGACTATGGCTACACCTTC. Protein: CATSGRDYGYTF.

The chain has TRBV27 and TRBJ1-5, with D unresolved. Looked up from germline, CDR1 is MNHEY and CDR2 is SMNVEV (reference sequence). V was pared by 3 bases and J by 3 bases, with 9 bases between. The CDR3 has 14 residues. The CDR3 spells CASSLWGNNQPQHF. Written as DNA, the CDR3 is TGTGCCAGCAGTTTGTGGGGAAACAATCAGCCCCAGCATTTT.

The V call is TRBV10-1, the J call TRBJ2-2; D might be TRBD1 (6 bases). The CDR3 covers 15 residues. Trimming pared 6 bases from V and 3 bases from J, leaving 14 bases between. In germline, CDR1 is WNHNN, CDR2 SYGVQD (reference sequence). CDR3 in DNA: TGCGCCAGCAGAGCTGACAGGCGAGACACCGGGGAGCTGTTTTTT. Its translation is CASRADRRDTGELFF.

The gene calls are TRBV5-1 and TRBJ2-2; perhaps TRBD2 as D (7 bases). The V end was cut by 0 bases, the J end by 3 bases, with 15 bases between. The CDR3 runs 17 residues. Germline assignment: CDR1 SGHRS and CDR2 YFSETQ. The CDR3, as DNA: TGCGCCAGCAGCTTGGGGGGGGGCAATTATGACACCGGGGAGCTGTTTTTT. Its translation is CASSLGGGNYDTGELFF.

This sequence joins TRBV28 and TRBJ1-1; no reliable D call. Trimming shortened V by 6 bases and J by 5 bases, and 10 bases separated the two germline ends. Looked up from germline, CDR1 is MDHEN and CDR2 is SYDVKM. The CDR3 is 12 residues long. The CDR3 coding sequence is TGTGCCAGCAGACTCGGACGAACTGAAGCTTTCTTT. As protein: CASRLGRTEAFF.

This sequence joins TRBV5-1 and TRBJ2-2; D is ambiguous. The CDR3 has 17 residues. Germline loops: CDR1 SGHRS, CDR2 YFSETQ. Trimming pared 0 bases from V and 4 bases from J, leaving 16 bases between. The CDR3 is CASSLAGAVRATGELFF. CDR3 coding DNA: TGCGCCAGCAGCTTGGCCGGAGCCGTTAGAGCCACCGGGGAGCTGTTTTTT.

The rearrangement links TRBV11-2 to TRBJ2-3; TRBD1 might be the D (5 bases). The germline V and J ends were trimmed by 1 base and 5 bases, with 10 bases remaining between them. This CDR3 contains 14 residues. Germline V CDR1 and CDR2: SGHAT, FQNNGV. The CDR3: CASSLGGRGDTQYF. The CDR3 nucleotides are TGTGCCAGCAGCTTAGGAGGTAGGGGAGATACGCAGTATTTT.

This clone occurred once. The chain employs TRBV4-2 and TRBJ1-1; D gene ambiguous. V shed 0 bases and J shed 6 bases, with 14 bases lying between them. Per germline, CDR1 LGHNA and CDR2 YNFKEQ. This CDR3 region has 15 residues. DNA of the CDR3: TGTGCCAGCAGCCAAGAGGTCGACCGGGTTTCTGAAGCTTTCTTT. It yields the protein CASSQEVDRVSEAFF.